The entry below describes one T cell receptor (beta chain). This sample was included in a study of blood T cell repertoires in COVID-19. As for the study in general: The samples span acute and convalescent COVID-19 from the United States, Italy and Spain. T cells, B-cell-depleted T cells, or PBMCs supplied cDNA or gDNA.

This CDR3 comprises 13 residues. Germline lookup yields CDR1 MNHEY and CDR2 SVGAGI. V lost 5 bases to trimming and J lost 0 bases, with 7 bases between them. Methods used by the authors: Reference gene primer amplification yielded estimated nucleated cell counts. Sequencing used immunoSEQ multiplex PCR; TCRdb keeps in-frame clones, though not all of them. The V and J calls and clone size were taken over from that table, and D and trimming were inferred from the DNA. The sample has around 270,000 clones, around four fifths seen once. Sequences were obtained from peripheral blood. The receptor was isolated from a man aged 55-75 years with acute or convalescent COVID-19. The genes are TRBV6-5 and TRBJ1-2; D unresolved. CDR3 in DNA: TGTGCCAGCAGTACTGTCCCTAACTATGGCTACACCTTC. Encoded protein: CASSTVPNYGYTF.